This T cell receptor (beta chain) was sequenced for a study of OX40 agonist ivuxolimab in advanced cancers. At the level of the whole study: The costimulatory receptor OX40 (CD134) was targeted by ivuxolimab, a fully human IgG2 agonistic monoclonal antibody. Intravenous ivuxolimab was administered to patients every 2 weeks at six dose levels: 0.01, 0.1, 0.3, 1.5, 3 and 10 mg/kg. Of the approximately 50 dose-escalation patients, hepatocellular carcinoma was present in 19, melanoma in approximately 15, renal cell carcinoma in 9 and head and neck cancer in 9. In the dose-escalation cohort, roughly 80% of patients were male, and the mean age was around 60 years, with a range of about 23 to 85. Patients were allowed to have had prior anti-PD-1, anti-PD-L1 or anti-CTLA-4 therapy, and around 37% of the dose-escalation patients had previously received checkpoint inhibitors. Partial responses were achieved by three dose-escalation patients, of whom one had hepatocellular carcinoma and two had cutaneous melanoma. Peripheral TCRbeta sequencing was intended to test whether TCR sequence diversity was altered and clonal T-cell expansion was caused by ivuxolimab. The paper describes the monotherapy dose-escalation part (N = 52 patients) of the phase I trial of ivuxolimab.

Ends trimmed: V by 7 bases, J by 0 bases; bases unmatched to a gene: 3. The CDR3, from cysteine to phenylalanine, totals 14 residues. The only DNA kept is the CDR3, 42 bases in frame from the first base. From a lookup of the germline V gene (reference sequence), CDR1 and CDR2 are LNHDA and SQIVND. The trial excluded patients who had a history of autoimmune disease or who were on systemic immunosuppression. In every dose cohort, peripheral blood was drawn for TCR sequencing at baseline, cycle 4 day 1, and cycle 7 day 1. The samples were taken from a phase I, first-in-human, multicenter, open-label dose-escalation trial of ivuxolimab. Adults with locally advanced or metastatic melanoma, renal cell, hepatocellular, or head and neck squamous cell carcinoma were enrolled in the trial. Before TCR sequencing, CD4+ and CD8+ T cells were separately sorted from peripheral blood. Genomic DNA was extracted from sorted cells for sequencing of the TCRbeta CDR3 region. TCRbeta CDR3 regions were sequenced using the immunoSEQ Assay. What TCRdb holds here is the immuneACCESS table cut down to in-frame rearrangements. Part of the clones is not present; checked against another copy, under half of the missing clones reflect an unresolved V gene, and the others are unexplained. The sample table records 45,000 to 50,000 clones; around 89% of these occur just once. Roughly 28% of the sample is held by the ten biggest clonotypes.

A remark on this clone: Its recognized antigen is unknown. The input lacks base qualities; no much larger clone sits a single base away.

Results the study describes overall, beyond this receptor: In partial responders in the 0.1-3.0 mg/kg groups, normalized peripheral clonal expansion was found to be among the lowest, especially among CD8+ T cells. The antigen specificity of the peripheral T cells that underwent clonal expansion was not determined. Low levels of normalized T-cell clonal expansion were also shown by some nonresponding patients. Clonal expansion of both CD4+ and CD8+ blood T cells was observed from baseline to week 6 at doses 0.1 to 3.0 mg/kg. After ivuxolimab, expanded clones were on average more numerous among CD8+ T cells than among CD4+ T cells.

This material consisted of CD4+ or CD8+ T cells sorted from blood, taken in a trial of the OX40 agonist ivuxolimab. The TCR sequence derives from an adult with an advanced solid tumor such as melanoma, head and neck, liver or kidney cancer. The V gene is TRBV19 and the J gene is TRBJ2-1; the junction holds 7 bases that match TRBD2. At the DNA level, the sequence is TGTGCCAGTATGGCGGGAGCCTCCTACAATGAGCAGTTCTTC. It translates as CASMAGASYNEQFF.